One sample yielded the 19 T cell receptor beta chains listed below, sequenced in a study of OX40 agonist ivuxolimab in advanced cancers. The table came from immunoSEQ multiplex PCR; TCRdb's copy has only in-frame clones and leaves some out. The table has tens of thousands of clones, about 87% seen once. The sample in question was CD4+ or CD8+ T cells sorted from blood, obtained in a trial of the OX40 agonist ivuxolimab. These receptors were obtained from an adult with an advanced solid tumor such as melanoma, head and neck, liver or kidney cancer.

The V gene is TRBV11-3, the J gene TRBJ2-3; 7 bases agree with TRBD2. Germline assignment: CDR1 SGHNT and CDR2 YENEEA. With 6 bases clipped from V and 3 bases from J, the junction kept 12 bases outside the gene matches. This CDR3 contains 16 residues. The CDR3 sequence is CASSPGGSGRTDTQYF. The CDR3 DNA reads TGTGCCAGCAGTCCCGGGGGTAGCGGGCGGACAGATACGCAGTATTTT.

The chain links TRBV7-3 to TRBJ2-1, with D possibly matching TRBD1 (5 bases). The length of the CDR3 is 15 residues. Germline V CDR1 and CDR2: SGHTA, FQGTGA. V was clipped by 1 base and J by 10 bases, with 17 bases between them. The CDR3 is CASSLRGGILQEQFF. CDR3 nucleotides: TGTGCCAGCAGCTTAAGGGGCGGCATTCTTCAAGAGCAGTTCTTC.

The chain uses TRBV2 and TRBJ1-1; D is ambiguous. From germline, CDR1 is SNHLY and CDR2 FYNNEI. Between the trimmed V and J ends, which lost 6 bases and 3 bases, there was a span of 8 bases. This CDR3 is 12 amino acids long. The CDR3 DNA follows: TGTGCCAGCAGCACTAGGGACACTGAAGCTTTCTTT. Encoded protein: CASSTRDTEAFF.

This chain connects TRBV6-6 to TRBJ1-2, with a possible D match to TRBD1 (5 bases). This CDR3 has 14 residues. Germline lookup yields CDR1 MNHNY and CDR2 SVGAGI (reference sequence). Trimming left V 2 bases short and J 3 bases short, with 10 bases between. For the CDR3, the DNA is TGTGCCAGCAGTTACCTACAGGCCTACTATGGCTACACCTTC. This encodes CASSYLQAYYGYTF.

V usage is TRBV18 and J usage is TRBJ2-7, with 14 bases identical to TRBD2. Germline values: CDR1 KGHSH, CDR2 LQKENI. There are 15 residues in the CDR3. J lost 5 bases, V lost 3 bases, and 3 bases had no gene match. CDR3 in DNA: TGTGCCAGCTCACCTCCGGGACTAGCGGGAGACGAGCAGTACTTC. Its translation: CASSPPGLAGDEQYF.

This clone came up once. The chain joins TRBV19 to TRBJ1-1, with D possibly TRBD1 on 6 matching bases. V lost 6 bases and J lost 6, with 17 bases in between. The CDR3 contains 14 residues. The germline V gene has CDR1 LNHDA and CDR2 SQIVND (reference sequence). The DNA for the CDR3 is TGTGCCAGTAGCCCCTCATACAGGGAATCTGAAGCTTTCTTT. This encodes CASSPSYRESEAFF.

V and J are TRBV28 and TRBJ1-5, with D possibly TRBD1 on 5 matching bases. Trimming took off 6 bases at V and 3 bases at J, with 15 bases between the two ends. The CDR3 loop spans 15 amino acids. Germline-derived CDR1 and CDR2 are MDHEN and SYDVKM. CDR3 DNA sequence: TGTGCCAGCAGATCAGGGAGATCCGCCAATCAGCCCCAGCATTTT. This sequence encodes CASRSGRSANQPQHF.

The V gene is TRBV27, the J gene TRBJ2-7; D perhaps matches TRBD1 (5 bases). The CDR3 extends over 12 amino acids. Trimming pared 4 bases from V and 8 bases from J, leaving 12 bases between. Germline values: CDR1 MNHEY, CDR2 SMNVEV (reference sequence). The CDR3 is CASSSYTGKQYF. Here the CDR3 DNA reads TGTGCCAGCAGTTCCTACACAGGCAAGCAGTACTTC.

The chain couples TRBV7-3 to TRBJ2-3, with a weak D call TRBD2 (7 bases). Germline V gives CDR1 SGHTA, CDR2 FQGTGA. The CDR3 is 14 amino acids. V was clipped by 2 bases and J by 3 bases, with 9 bases between them. The CDR3 DNA follows: TGTGCCAGCAGCTTAGAGGGGGGGACAGATACGCAGTATTTT. Translated: CASSLEGGTDTQYF.

V gene TRBV11-3 combines with J gene TRBJ2-1; tentatively, D is TRBD2 (6 bases). This CDR3 contains 15 residues. Trimming removed 3 bases at V and 0 bases at J, with 9 bases between. Germline loops: CDR1 SGHNT, CDR2 YENEEA. In DNA form, the CDR3 reads TGTGCCAGCAGCTTGGGGGGAGTCTCCTACAATGAGCAGTTCTTC. It yields the protein CASSLGGVSYNEQFF.

The V and J genes are TRBV6-1 and TRBJ1-2; D unclear. Trimming removed 2 bases from V and 2 bases from J, with 12 bases in between. CDR1 is MNHNS, CDR2 SASEGT, per germline. This CDR3 region has 15 residues. This CDR3 reads CASSEYARSNYGYTF. CDR3 DNA: TGTGCCAGCAGTGAATATGCAAGGTCAAACTATGGCTACACCTTC.

V gene TRBV5-1 combines with J gene TRBJ2-3; 7 nucleotides agree with TRBD2. V was clipped by 4 bases and J by 1 base; unmatched bases: 6. Germline CDR1 is SGHRS and CDR2 is YFSETQ. The CDR3 totals 15 residues. CDR3 amino acids: CASSPGTMRTDTQYF. The CDR3 bases are TGCGCCAGCAGCCCTGGGACTATGCGCACAGATACGCAGTATTTT. Full variable domain (rest looked up from reference TRBV5-1 and TRBJ2-3): KAGVTQTPRYLIKTRGQQVTLSCSPISGHRSVSWYQQTPGQGLQFLFEYFSETQRNKGNFPGRFSGRQFSNSRSEMNVSTLELGDSALYLCASSPGTMRTDTQYFGPGTRLTVL.

The chain is built from TRBV14 and TRBJ2-5, with TRBD2 matching 9 bases. The V segment lost 4 bases and the J segment 6 bases; nucleotides outside the gene matches: 6. Germline V lookup: CDR1 SGHDN, CDR2 FVKESK. There are 14 residues in the CDR3. The CDR3 loop reads CASSPGLAGKTQYF. Here the CDR3 DNA reads TGTGCCAGCAGCCCGGGACTAGCAGGAAAGACCCAGTACTTC.

The V gene is TRBV5-1, the J gene TRBJ2-2; D is possibly TRBD1 or TRBD2 (5 bases each). Germline CDR1 reads SGHRS; CDR2 reads YFSETQ. The CDR3 has 15 amino acids. V lost 0 bases and J lost 4, with 10 bases in between. The CDR3: CASSLGSGGTGELFF. CDR3 nucleotide sequence: TGCGCCAGCAGCTTGGGGTCTGGGGGCACCGGGGAGCTGTTTTTT.

The chain employs TRBV27 and TRBJ1-5; no reliable D call. CDR1 MNHEY and CDR2 SMNVEV come from the germline V gene (reference sequence). V shed 5 bases and J shed 4 bases, with 9 bases lying between them. This CDR3 has 13 amino acids. As DNA, the CDR3 is TGTGCCAGCAGTCCACCTTTAAATCAGCCCCAGCATTTT. It yields the protein CASSPPLNQPQHF.

The V call is TRBV5-4, the J call TRBJ2-2; D uncertain. The germline V and J ends were trimmed by 5 bases and 4 bases, with 9 bases remaining between them. Germline assignment: CDR1 SGHNT and CDR2 YYREEE (reference sequence). The CDR3 is 13 amino acids. CDR3 residues: CASRLLGTGELFF. The CDR3 DNA reads TGTGCCAGCAGACTTCTAGGCACCGGGGAGCTGTTTTTT.

V gene TRBV27 combines with J gene TRBJ1-2, with 8 nucleotides matching TRBD1. The CDR3 covers 17 residues. V was pared by 4 bases and J by 6 bases, with 16 bases of the junction left unmatched. Germline values: CDR1 MNHEY, CDR2 SMNVEV (reference sequence). In DNA, the CDR3 is TGTGCCAGCAGTTCGCCCAACTATGGACAGGGCGGTCATGGCTACACCTTC. Translating it yields CASSSPNYGQGGHGYTF.

This chain joins TRBV6-5 and TRBJ2-5; D not certain. Germline V lookup: CDR1 MNHEY, CDR2 SVGAGI. V gave up 2 bases and J gave up 5 bases, with 15 bases separating them. The CDR3 consists of 15 residues. The CDR3 bases are TGTGCCAGCAGTTACAGGGCCCCGGGTCCCGAGACCCAGTACTTC. It specifies CASSYRAPGPETQYF.

This rearrangement joins TRBV10-2 to TRBJ2-7; 7 nucleotides match TRBD2. Trimming removed 6 bases from V and 3 bases from J; junction bases left unmatched: 8. Germline CDR1 reads WSHSY; CDR2 reads SAAADI. The CDR3 spans 14 residues. DNA of the CDR3: TGCGCCAGCAGGGAAACTAGCGAGTACTACGAGCAGTACTTC. As protein: CASRETSEYYEQYF.